The 18 T cell receptor beta chains given below trace back to one sample, sequenced in a study of T cells expressing NK-cell markers (dated by TCRdb to 2020 to 2022). Receptors were amplified or captured by 5' RACE. The data were produced on an Illumina HiSeq 2000. TCRdb reprocessed the reads, reporting each CDR3 protein sequence once and no DNA. The sample has hundreds of thousands of distinct CDR3 sequences on record. The ten biggest clones cover around 4.9% of the sample. The sample was blood T cells: a sorted CD56 or NKG2C T cell subset, CD4+ or CD8+ T cells, or bulk PBMC T cells (not recorded which). These receptors all come from a man aged 18 to 70 in good health.

The chain recombines TRBV29-1 with TRBJ2-7. The CDR3 consists of 12 residues. CDR1 is SQVTM, CDR2 ANQGSEA, per germline. Here the CDR3 reads CSVGLNPYEQYF.

V and J are TRBV3-1 and TRBJ2-3; there is no DNA to check the TCRdb D call of TRBD1. CDR1 is LGHDT, CDR2 YNNKEL, per germline (reference sequence). CDR3 size: 16 residues. The CDR3 sequence: CASSPLGAGRGDTQYF.

V usage is TRBV2 and J usage is TRBJ2-1. Germline lookup yields CDR1 SNHLY and CDR2 FYNNEI. This CDR3 has 14 amino acids. The CDR3 region is CASSSGYGTNEQFF.

The chain employs TRBV30 and TRBJ1-5; absent DNA, TCRdb's TRBD1 call cannot be checked. In germline, CDR1 is GTSNPN, CDR2 SVGIG (reference sequence). There are 14 residues in the CDR3. The CDR3 protein is CAWSAMGVVQPQHF.

This rearrangement joins TRBV6-5 to TRBJ2-2; TCRdb outputs TRBD1, but without DNA this stays unchecked. Per germline, CDR1 MNHEY and CDR2 SVGAGI. The CDR3 spans 16 residues. This chain's CDR3 is CASSYFDRGFTGELFF.

This chain connects TRBV7-2 to TRBJ2-5; TCRdb's assignment of TRBD1 cannot be checked, as there is no DNA. CDR3 length: 13 amino acids. Per germline, CDR1 SGHTA and CDR2 FQGNSA. The CDR3 here is CASSQDTKETQYF.

This chain uses TRBV5-6 with TRBJ2-1; TCRdb indicates TRBD2, and absent DNA this call remains unverified. From germline, CDR1 is SGHDT and CDR2 YYEEEE. The CDR3 contains 14 residues. The CDR3 region is CASSESGGALEQFF. Variable domain in full (rest from reference TRBV5-6 and TRBJ2-1): DAGVTQSPTHLIKTRGQQVTLRCSPKSGHDTVSWYQQALGQGPQFIFQYYEEEERQRGNFPDRFSGHQFPNYSSELNVNALLLGDSALYLCASSESGGALEQFFGPGTRLTVL.

The V and J genes are TRBV5-6 and TRBJ1-5; TCRdb indicates TRBD1, and absent DNA this call remains unverified. Germline-derived CDR1 and CDR2 are SGHDT and YYEEEE. This CDR3 comprises 15 residues. The CDR3 region is CASSLGQGGTQPQHF.

The chain recombines TRBV19 with TRBJ1-2; TCRdb's D call of TRBD1 is untestable without DNA. CDR3 length: 15 amino acids. CDR1 and CDR2 (germline): LNHDA, SQIVND (reference sequence). The CDR3 is CASSMGGHPDYGYTF.

J is TRBJ1-1 and V is TRBV30. In germline, CDR1 is GTSNPN, CDR2 SVGIG (reference sequence). This CDR3 region has 13 residues. This CDR3 is CYMRDPTNTEAFF.

CDR3 loop: CASSAYGGTQETQYF. The V and J genes are TRBV6-1 and TRBJ2-5; the TCRdb D gene call, TRBD2, has no DNA to confirm it. The CDR3 contains 15 residues. The V gene's germline CDR1 is MNHNS and CDR2 SASEGT.

The chain has TRBV4-1 and TRBJ2-1; the D call of TRBD1 rests on TCRdb alone, since no DNA is present to check it. The CDR3 runs to 15 residues. From germline, CDR1 is MGHRA and CDR2 YSYEKL. CDR3 region: CASSQDRQGAREQFF.

This sequence joins TRBV12-3 or TRBV12-4 and TRBJ1-6. CDR3 length equals 13 residues. CDR3 protein: CASKKAINSPLHF.

This rearrangement joins TRBV11-2 to TRBJ2-2; TCRdb returns TRBD1, unconfirmable since there is no DNA. The CDR3 contains 15 residues. Germline CDR1 reads SGHAT; CDR2 reads FQNNGV. Here the CDR3 reads CASSLSRVGTGELFF.

The chain uses TRBV12-3 or TRBV12-4 and TRBJ1-4. The CDR3 totals 13 residues. The CDR3 region is CASSLTTNEKLFF.

This chain links TRBV5-1 with TRBJ2-3; the D gene TCRdb calls, TRBD1, cannot be checked with no DNA. Germline loops: CDR1 SGHRS, CDR2 YFSETQ. The CDR3 extends over 13 amino acids. The CDR3 region is CASSTGQTDTQYF.

V gene TRBV10-3 combines with J gene TRBJ2-3. CDR1 is ENHRY and CDR2 is SYGVKD in the germline V gene. The CDR3 has 14 amino acids. The CDR3 reads CAISRGDLTDTQYF.

This rearrangement joins TRBV28 to TRBJ1-1. The CDR3 runs 12 residues. Per the germline V gene, CDR1 is MDHEN and CDR2 is SYDVKM. Here the CDR3 reads CASSRRLYEAFF. Drawing the rest from reference TRBV28 and TRBJ1-1, the complete variable domain is DVKVTQSSRYLVKRTGEKVFLECVQDMDHENMFWYRQDPGLGLRLIYFSYDVKMKEKGDIPEGYSVSREKKERFSLILESASTNQTSMYLCASSRRLYEAFFGQGTRLTVV.